A selection of T cell receptor beta chains follows, all from one sample in a study of STAT5B mutations in CD4+ large granular lymphocyte leukemia. This table comes from immunoSEQ multiplex PCR, and its TCRdb copy is limited to in-frame clones, with some not included. This table has approximately 36,000 clones, about 80% appearing once. The specimen was CD4+ T cells from blood buffy coats. The receptors come from a human donor in good health. CDR3s include the opening cysteine and the closing phenylalanine or tryptophan. The D gene is left open where the match is weak. Rows may omit the clone size; those that give it use once, few, many or a size class.

D,size,J,V,CDR3,DNA
NA,NA,TRBJ2-7,TRBV5-6,CASSLAVGASEQYF,TGTGCCAGCAGCTTGGCCGTGGGGGCCTCCGAGCAGTACTTC
TRBD2,NA,TRBJ2-1,TRBV29-1,CSLQRLAGNEQFF,TGCAGCCTCCAGCGGCTAGCGGGAAATGAGCAGTTCTTC
NA,few,TRBJ2-7,TRBV19,CASSGSYEQYF,TGTGCCAGTAGCGGCTCCTACGAGCAGTACTTC
NA,NA,TRBJ2-3,TRBV11-3,CASSQLGAGTDTQYF,TGTGCCAGCAGCCAATTAGGTGCGGGCACAGATACGCAGTATTTT
NA,NA,TRBJ1-5,TRBV27,CASSPIVGLLNNQPQHF,TGTGCCAGCAGTCCCATAGTGGGGCTCCTTAATAATCAGCCCCAGCATTTT
NA,once,TRBJ1-1,TRBV11-2,CASSLGPRAEAFF,TGTGCCAGCAGCTTAGGCCCCAGGGCCGAAGCTTTCTTT
TRBD1,NA,TRBJ2-7,TRBV4-2,CASRPGQGAYEQYF,TGTGCCAGCAGGCCGGGACAGGGAGCGTACGAGCAGTACTTC
NA,NA,TRBJ2-5,TRBV6-4,CASSPTEGPETQYF,TGTGCCAGCAGCCCCACAGAGGGACCGGAGACCCAGTACTTC
NA,NA,TRBJ2-1,TRBV2,CASNLDHIPSYNEQFF,TGTGCCAGCAATCTAGACCACATCCCCTCCTACAATGAGCAGTTCTTC
NA,NA,TRBJ2-5,TRBV5-4,CASSSPPTVGVQETQYF,TGTGCCAGCAGCTCACCCCCGACAGTTGGGGTACAAGAGACCCAGTACTTC
TRBD2,NA,TRBJ2-5,TRBV7-2,CASKAASGQETQYF,TGTGCCAGCAAGGCGGCTAGCGGCCAAGAGACCCAGTACTTC
NA,NA,TRBJ1-2,TRBV28,CASSLTPRGYTF,TGTGCCAGCAGTTTAACGCCGAGGGGCTACACCTTC
NA,NA,TRBJ1-2,TRBV14,CASSPTGGARFYGYTF,TGTGCCAGCAGCCCAACGGGGGGGGCGCGTTTCTATGGCTACACCTTC
NA,NA,TRBJ1-5,TRBV5-8,CASTIWARADNQPQHF,TGTGCCAGCACAATATGGGCCCGGGCCGACAATCAGCCCCAGCATTTT
NA,NA,TRBJ2-3,TRBV7-3,CASSFSGTRDTQYF,TGTGCCAGCAGCTTTAGTGGAACGAGGGATACGCAGTATTTT
NA,once,TRBJ2-1,TRBV6-1,CASSGPLAPSDNEQFF,TGTGCCAGCAGTGGGCCCCTAGCCCCATCCGACAATGAGCAGTTCTTC
NA,few,TRBJ1-5,TRBV18,CASSPKTVQPQHF,TGTGCCAGCTCACCAAAGACAGTTCAGCCCCAGCATTTT
TRBD1,NA,TRBJ2-3,TRBV5-6,CASSRRTGVTDTQYF,TGTGCCAGCAGCCGACGGACAGGGGTCACAGATACGCAGTATTTT
NA,NA,TRBJ2-5,TRBV6-6,CASRQGRETQYF,TGTGCCAGCAGGCAGGGGAGGGAGACCCAGTACTTC
TRBD1,NA,TRBJ2-2,TRBV10-3,CAIKGTGGPNTGELFF,TGTGCCATCAAGGGGACAGGGGGACCGAACACCGGGGAGCTGTTTTTT
NA,NA,TRBJ2-7,TRBV7-2,CASSSNFREYTYEQYF,TGTGCCAGCAGCTCCAACTTTCGGGAGTACACCTACGAGCAGTACTTC
TRBD2,NA,TRBJ2-1,TRBV7-6,CASSLELAGGKFF,TGTGCCAGCAGCTTAGAACTAGCGGGAGGTAAATTCTTC
NA,NA,TRBJ1-2,TRBV5-4,CASSSRGGGGYTF,TGTGCCAGCAGCTCCAGAGGGGGGGGTGGCTACACCTTC
NA,NA,TRBJ2-2,TRBV7-6,CASSLVPPSNTGELFF,TGTGCCAGCAGCTTAGTTCCACCCTCGAACACCGGGGAGCTGTTTTTT
TRBD2,NA,TRBJ2-7,TRBV6-5,CASRLLAGGGYEQYF,TGTGCCAGCAGACTACTAGCGGGAGGAGGGTACGAGCAGTACTTC
TRBD1,NA,TRBJ2-1,TRBV29-1,CSVQGPGTGGREGRFF,TGCAGCGTCCAAGGGCCCGGGACAGGGGGCCGGGAGGGTAGGTTCTTC
TRBD1,few,TRBJ1-5,TRBV2,CASSFWDRTNQPQHF,TGTGCCAGCAGTTTCTGGGACAGGACAAATCAGCCCCAGCATTTT
NA,NA,TRBJ2-1,TRBV2,CASTVKSEQFF,TGTGCCAGCACGGTTAAGTCTGAGCAGTTCTTC
TRBD2,NA,TRBJ2-3,TRBV10-3,CAISESTASGASTDTQYF,TGTGCCATCAGTGAGTCTACGGCTAGCGGGGCGAGCACAGATACGCAGTATTTT
TRBD2,NA,TRBJ2-5,TRBV5-1,CASRPSGGETQYF,TGCGCCAGCAGACCTAGCGGGGGGGAGACCCAGTACTTC
NA,few,TRBJ2-7,TRBV11-2,CASRSTGLYEQYF,TGTGCCAGCAGGTCCACAGGGCTCTACGAGCAGTACTTC
NA,NA,TRBJ2-7,TRBV5-6,CASRGGRTYEQYF,TGTGCCAGCAGAGGAGGGAGGACCTACGAGCAGTACTTC
TRBD2,NA,TRBJ2-1,TRBV19,CASSISGGVNEQFF,TGTGCCAGTAGTATTTCGGGGGGTGTGAATGAGCAGTTCTTC
TRBD1,NA,TRBJ1-1,TRBV7-8,CASSSPTGTGRITEAFF,TGTGCCAGCAGCTCGCCTACCGGGACAGGGCGGATCACTGAAGCTTTCTTT
NA,few,TRBJ1-2,TRBV7-8,CASSLSRTRHYGYTF,TGTGCCAGCAGCCTGAGTCGGACAAGGCACTATGGCTACACCTTC
TRBD1,NA,TRBJ2-4,TRBV18,CASSPLTGPLAKNIQYF,TGTGCCAGCTCACCTTTGACAGGGCCTCTAGCCAAAAACATTCAGTACTTC
TRBD2,NA,TRBJ2-2,TRBV7-6,CASSKMGTSNTGELFF,TGTGCCAGCAGCAAAATGGGGACTAGCAACACCGGGGAGCTGTTTTTT
NA,NA,TRBJ1-2,TRBV5-4,CASSQGRDRNYGYTF,TGTGCCAGCAGCCAAGGTCGCGACAGGAACTATGGCTACACCTTC
NA,few,TRBJ1-1,TRBV18,CASSPDVEAFF,TGTGCCAGCTCACCCGACGTGGAAGCTTTCTTT
NA,few,TRBJ1-1,TRBV5-1,CASSLGITWRMNTEAFF,TGCGCCAGCAGCTTGGGAATCACCTGGAGAATGAACACTGAAGCTTTCTTT
TRBD2,NA,TRBJ2-6,TRBV15,CATSREAQAGDGANVLTF,TGTGCCACCAGCAGAGAGGCCCAGGCGGGAGATGGGGCCAACGTCCTGACTTTC
NA,NA,TRBJ2-1,TRBV4-2,CASSQTAGSGGRNNEQFF,TGTGCCAGCAGCCAGACCGCGGGCTCGGGGGGCCGGAACAATGAGCAGTTCTTC
NA,NA,TRBJ2-5,TRBV7-8,CASSLNPGETQYF,TGTGCCAGCAGCCTCAACCCGGGAGAGACCCAGTACTTC
NA,NA,TRBJ2-5,TRBV4-3,CASSQEYLRGAQYF,TGCGCCAGCAGCCAAGAATACCTTCGTGGGGCCCAGTACTTC
NA,NA,TRBJ2-1,TRBV5-6,CASSTARQDRSYNEQFF,TGTGCCAGCAGCACCGCCCGACAGGATCGCTCCTACAATGAGCAGTTCTTC
NA,NA,TRBJ2-5,TRBV7-8,CASSLGAGSPGTQYF,TGTGCCAGCAGCTTAGGAGCGGGCAGCCCGGGGACCCAGTACTTC
NA,NA,TRBJ1-2,TRBV11-2,CASSLDRLTYGYTF,TGTGCCAGCAGCTTAGATAGACTGACCTATGGCTACACCTTC
TRBD2,once,TRBJ2-1,TRBV28,CASSSSGSYNEQFF,TGTGCCAGCAGTTCTAGCGGCTCCTACAATGAGCAGTTCTTC
TRBD2,NA,TRBJ2-3,TRBV19,CASSFLLAGVTDTQYF,TGTGCCAGTAGTTTCCTCTTAGCGGGGGTCACAGATACGCAGTATTTT
TRBD2,NA,TRBJ2-5,TRBV11-3,CASSPGTSGRLQETQYF,TGTGCCAGCAGCCCAGGGACTAGCGGGAGGCTCCAAGAGACCCAGTACTTC
NA,NA,TRBJ2-5,TRBV10-3,CATAIRTDDETQYF,TGTGCCACCGCAATCAGGACAGATGATGAGACCCAGTACTTC
NA,few,TRBJ2-1,TRBV27,CASRLYNEQFF,TGTGCCAGCAGGCTGTACAATGAGCAGTTCTTC
NA,NA,TRBJ2-7,TRBV29-1,CSARLAYEQYF,TGCAGCGCAAGACTCGCCTACGAGCAGTACTTC
TRBD2,once,TRBJ2-5,TRBV11-1,CASSHSGRSQETQYF,TGTGCCAGCAGCCATAGCGGGAGGTCCCAAGAGACCCAGTACTTC